The rows below give T cell receptor beta chains drawn from one sample of a study of PD-1 blockade in classical Hodgkin lymphoma. Generated by immunoSEQ multiplex PCR, the TCRdb table keeps only in-frame clones and is missing some. This sample carries 20,000 to 25,000 clones, 68% of them seen once, and the ten largest clones take over 4.5%. This sample comprised peripheral blood mononuclear cells (PBMCs), obtained at baseline. All receptors derive from a human donor with classical Hodgkin lymphoma. The CDR3 runs from the conserved cysteine through the conserved F or W. The order of the fields is CDR3 length, D gene, V gene, J gene, clone size, CDR3 protein, CDR3 DNA. The D gene is left open where the match is weak. Some rows have no size entry. The others give once, few or many, or a class for an expanded clone.

16	TRBD2	TRBV5-8	TRBJ2-3	few	CASSLWEGSGTDTQYF	TGTGCCAGCAGCTTGTGGGAGGGTTCGGGCACAGATACGCAGTATTTT
14	NA	TRBV4-2	TRBJ1-6	NA	CATHPQGVDSPLHF	TGTGCCACCCACCCTCAGGGTGTAGATTCACCCCTCCACTTT
14	TRBD1	TRBV30	TRBJ2-7	NA	CAWSSGTGGYEQYF	TGTGCCTGGAGTTCCGGGACAGGGGGCTACGAGCAGTACTTC
14	NA	TRBV19	TRBJ2-3	few	CASSIDHSTDTQYF	TGTGCCAGTAGTATAGATCACAGCACAGATACGCAGTATTTT
14	NA	TRBV5-1	TRBJ1-1	few	CASGRGLQNTEAFF	TGCGCCAGCGGGCGGGGCCTTCAGAACACTGAAGCTTTCTTT
13	NA	TRBV19	TRBJ1-2	NA	CASSIAAGYGYTF	TGTGCCAGTAGTATCGCGGCCGGGTATGGCTACACCTTC
15	TRBD2	TRBV5-1	TRBJ2-2	NA	CASSLASGTSGELFF	TGCGCCAGCAGCTTGGCTAGCGGGACTTCCGGGGAGCTGTTTTTT
15	TRBD2	TRBV19	TRBJ2-2	NA	CASSPTSGGTGELFF	TGTGCCAGTAGCCCGACTAGCGGGGGAACCGGGGAGCTGTTTTTT
17	NA	TRBV12-5	TRBJ1-2	NA	CASGLVLGAELNYGYTF	TGTGCTAGTGGTTTGGTCCTCGGTGCAGAGCTAAACTATGGCTACACCTTC
16	NA	TRBV11-3	TRBJ2-2	NA	CASSLDSGHYTGELFF	TGTGCCAGCAGCTTAGATTCAGGGCATTATACCGGGGAGCTGTTTTTT
18	TRBD2	TRBV28	TRBJ2-3	NA	CASSLSSGLGSSTDTQYF	TGTGCCAGCAGTCTGAGTTCGGGACTAGGTTCTAGCACAGATACGCAGTATTTT
14	NA	TRBV5-1	TRBJ2-7	NA	CASSSDPQTYEQYF	TGCGCCAGCAGCTCGGACCCGCAAACCTACGAGCAGTACTTC
14	NA	TRBV19	TRBJ1-2	NA	CASSIPPHYGGYTF	TGTGCCAGTAGTATACCGCCTCACTACGGTGGCTACACCTTC
13	NA	TRBV7-9	TRBJ1-4	once	CASSLEMAGQLFF	TGTGCCAGCAGCTTGGAGATGGCGGGACAACTGTTTTTT
18	TRBD1	TRBV14	TRBJ2-4	NA	CASSQEKYGRGAKNIQYF	TGTGCCAGCAGCCAAGAGAAATATGGCAGGGGGGCCAAAAACATTCAGTACTTC
13	TRBD1	TRBV19	TRBJ2-5	NA	CASSRARGETQYF	TGTGCCAGTAGCCGAGCCAGGGGGGAGACCCAGTACTTC
15	NA	TRBV6-6	TRBJ1-6	NA	CASSYSAAENSPLHF	TGTGCCAGCAGTTACTCGGCTGCGGAGAATTCACCCCTCCACTTT
13	NA	TRBV30	TRBJ1-4	few	CAWSLDWREKLFF	TGTGCCTGGAGCCTAGACTGGCGTGAAAAACTGTTTTTT
13	NA	TRBV7-2	TRBJ1-1	once	CASSSDGNTEAFF	TGTGCCAGCAGCTCGGACGGGAACACTGAAGCTTTCTTT
13	NA	TRBV5-4	TRBJ2-5	NA	CASSLEREETQYF	TGTGCCAGCAGCTTGGAGCGGGAAGAGACCCAGTACTTC
11	NA	TRBV20-1	TRBJ1-6	NA	CSARRDLPLHF	TGCAGTGCTAGGAGGGACCTACCCCTCCACTTT
16	NA	TRBV4-3	TRBJ1-2	NA	CASSQDGTGANYGYTF	TGCGCCAGCAGCCAAGATGGGACTGGGGCTAACTATGGCTACACCTTC
13	NA	TRBV2	TRBJ2-5	NA	CAGTSQPEETQYF	TGTGCCGGGACGTCGCAGCCCGAGGAGACCCAGTACTTC
16	TRBD1	TRBV9	TRBJ2-5	NA	CASSVGGQGGRKTQYF	TGTGCCAGCAGCGTAGGGGGACAGGGTGGAAGGAAGACCCAGTACTTC
14	NA	TRBV5-6	TRBJ2-3	NA	CASSPGLYTDTQYF	TGTGCCAGCAGCCCTGGACTATACACAGATACGCAGTATTTT
16	NA	TRBV9	TRBJ2-7	NA	CASSVAMTTGQNEQYF	TGTGCCAGCAGCGTAGCTATGACCACAGGGCAAAACGAGCAGTACTTC
11	NA	TRBV30	TRBJ2-3	NA	CAWTLGDTQYF	TGTGCCTGGACCCTGGGAGATACGCAGTATTTT
13	NA	TRBV29-1	TRBJ1-1	medium-sized	CSVVLGLNTEAFF	TGCAGCGTTGTGCTGGGTTTGAACACTGAAGCTTTCTTT
14	TRBD1	TRBV2	TRBJ1-1	few	CASRPGQGMGEAFF	TGTGCCAGCAGGCCGGGACAGGGAATGGGTGAAGCTTTCTTT
14	NA	TRBV11-2	TRBJ2-7	NA	CASSFQGAVYEQYF	TGTGCCAGCAGCTTCCAGGGTGCCGTCTACGAGCAGTACTTC
10	NA	TRBV20-1	TRBJ2-5	NA	CSATLETQYF	TGCAGTGCCACGTTGGAGACCCAGTACTTC
12	NA	TRBV6-5	TRBJ1-3	NA	CATQGYGNTIYF	TGTGCCACCCAGGGTTATGGAAACACCATATATTTT
16	NA	TRBV11-3	TRBJ2-1	NA	CASSRGAGFQEDEQFF	TGTGCCAGCAGCCGGGGGGCAGGGTTCCAGGAGGACGAGCAGTTCTTC
15	NA	TRBV6-1	TRBJ2-5	few	CASSDSRRGQETQYF	TGTGCCAGCAGTGATAGCAGGCGCGGCCAAGAGACCCAGTACTTC
15	NA	TRBV7-9	TRBJ2-2	NA	CASSLTYGGTGELFF	TGTGCCAGCAGCTTAACGTATGGGGGTACCGGGGAGCTGTTTTTT
11	NA	TRBV20-1	TRBJ2-7	NA	CSASVRSGQYF	TGCAGTGCTAGTGTTAGGAGTGGGCAGTACTTC
15	TRBD1	TRBV19	TRBJ1-5	few	CASSIDLDRAQPQHF	TGTGCCAGTAGTATAGATCTCGACAGGGCCCAGCCCCAGCATTTT
15	TRBD1	TRBV5-3	TRBJ1-2	NA	CASSLTKGAQDGYTF	TGTGCCAGCAGCTTGACGAAGGGGGCGCAGGATGGCTACACCTTC
14	NA	TRBV30	TRBJ2-6	NA	CAWSGFAGANVLTF	TGTGCCTGGAGTGGGTTCGCTGGGGCCAACGTCCTGACTTTC
13	NA	TRBV7-3	TRBJ2-1	NA	CASSLSTYNEQFF	TGTGCCAGCAGCTTATCCACATACAATGAGCAGTTCTTC
18	NA	TRBV10-2	TRBJ1-5	NA	CASSERGPGTRFNQPQHF	TGCGCCAGCAGTGAGAGGGGACCCGGGACAAGATTTAATCAGCCCCAGCATTTT
13	NA	TRBV10-3	TRBJ2-1	NA	CAISGRRDNEQFF	TGTGCCATCAGTGGGAGACGGGACAATGAGCAGTTCTTC
12	NA	TRBV10-1	TRBJ2-1	NA	CASSETDSEQFF	TGCGCCAGCAGTGAGACCGACAGCGAGCAGTTCTTC
16	NA	TRBV27	TRBJ1-4	few	CASSPVLFAPNEKLFF	TGTGCCAGCAGCCCCGTCCTTTTCGCCCCTAATGAAAAACTGTTTTTT
14	TRBD2	TRBV4-1	TRBJ2-1	NA	CASSRERTSGEQFF	TGCGCCAGCAGCCGTGAAAGGACTAGTGGTGAGCAGTTCTTC
16	NA	TRBV5-1	TRBJ2-6	medium-sized	CASSTDRASGANVLTF	TGCGCCAGCAGCACGGACAGAGCCTCTGGGGCCAACGTCCTGACTTTC
14	NA	TRBV7-2	TRBJ1-2	few	CASSLVGQSYGYTF	TGTGCCAGCAGCTTAGTCGGGCAGAGCTATGGCTACACCTTC
13	NA	TRBV6-5	TRBJ2-3	few	CASSYDFGDTQYF	TGTGCCAGCAGTTATGACTTCGGGGATACGCAGTATTTT
14	NA	TRBV7-2	TRBJ2-1	NA	CASSSNTVGNEQFF	TGTGCCAGCAGCTCAAACACCGTCGGAAATGAGCAGTTCTTC
14	NA	TRBV5-5	TRBJ2-4	NA	CASRSIGTSHIQYF	TGTGCCAGCAGGTCTATCGGGACTTCTCACATTCAGTACTTC